This is a list of T cell receptor beta chains from one sample in a study of CD8 T cells in ankylosing spondylitis. TCRdb re-analysed the 5' RACE reads in MiXCR, keeping a single row per CDR3 protein. Of approximately 250,000 distinct CDR3 sequences in the sample, 7.5% to 9.5% are singletons; the top ten hold more than 4%. The sequenced sample consisted of blood, either unsorted or a sorted T cell fraction (not recorded which). The source of these receptors is a female donor with ankylosing spondylitis or in good health (not recorded which). Both conserved end residues are part of each CDR3. A D gene is named only where the DNA matches it firmly. The listing skips clone size in some rows; elsewhere it reads once, few, many or a size class.

d_call j_call clone_size v_call cdr3_nt cdr3_aa
TRBD1 TRBJ1-6 many TRBV20-1 TGCAGTGCCGTAGGACAGGGGATAAATTCACCCCTCCACTTT CSAVGQGINSPLHF
NA TRBJ1-3 many TRBV12-3/TRBV12-4 TGTGCCAGCAGTTCTACCCTCTATCCCCGGAGGCTCTCGGGAAACACCATATATTTT CASSSTLYPRRLSGNTIYF
TRBD2 TRBJ2-1 many TRBV6-2/TRBV6-3 TGTGCCAGCAGTTACTCTCTAGCGGGAGGGCCCAATGAGCAGTTCTTC CASSYSLAGGPNEQFF
NA TRBJ2-7 few TRBV7-2 TGTGCCAGCAGCTTAGACCAGGTGACCTACGAGCAGTACTTC CASSLDQVTYEQYF
NA TRBJ2-5 many TRBV11-2 TGTGCCAGCAGCTTAGATCTCGGGGGCGGAGAGACCCAGTACTTC CASSLDLGGGETQYF
NA TRBJ2-7 NA TRBV20-1 TGCTGTGCTAGAGATCCCCGAGACTCAGCGCCCTATTACGAGCAGTACTTC CCARDPRDSAPYYEQYF
NA TRBJ2-6 NA TRBV11-2 TGTGCCAGCAGCCATGATCTCTCTGGGGCCAACGTCCTGACTTTC CASSHDLSGANVLTF
TRBD1 TRBJ1-2 many TRBV7-6 TGTGCCAGCAGCTTCTCCCGGGACAGGGAGGATGGCTACACCTTC CASSFSRDREDGYTF
NA TRBJ2-7 many TRBV7-2 TGTGCCAGCAGCTTAGTGGCAGGGGCCTACGAGCAGTACTTC CASSLVAGAYEQYF
NA TRBJ2-4 many TRBV7-2 TGTGCCAGCAGCCCGAGGGGATTGTCCAAAAACATTCAGTACTTC CASSPRGLSKNIQYF
NA TRBJ1-1 many TRBV29-1 TGCAGCGGCCTTGGGCACACTGAAGCTTTCTTT CSGLGHTEAFF
NA TRBJ2-5 many TRBV10-3 TGTGCCATCAGTGAGCCAAAAGAGACCCAGTACTTC CAISEPKETQYF
NA TRBJ2-7 many TRBV20-1 TGCAGTGCTACCCGACGCCACCACGAGCAGTACTTC CSATRRHHEQYF
NA TRBJ2-2 NA TRBV21-1 TGTGCCAGCAGCAAAGGGCGGACTAGCGGGAGCCCCGGGGAGCTGTTTTTT CASSKGRTSGSPGELFF
NA TRBJ2-1 NA TRBV7-2 TGTGCCAGTAGCTTAGGCGGCTACTCGATACGCTTCTCCTACAATGCGCAGTTCTTC CASSLGGYSIRFSYNAQFF
NA TRBJ2-3 many TRBV3-1 TGTGCCAGCAGCCAAGAGGGAGCGGGCACAGATACGCAGTATTTT CASSQEGAGTDTQYF
TRBD1 TRBJ2-5 few TRBV7-9 TGTGCCAGCAGCTTAGAAGGCCTGGACAGGTCCGAAGAGACCCAGTACTTC CASSLEGLDRSEETQYF
TRBD2 TRBJ2-7 many TRBV6-2/TRBV6-3 TGTGCCAGCAGTCTAGCGGGAACTATTATCGCGCAGTACTTC CASSLAGTIIAQYF
TRBD1 TRBJ2-2 many TRBV24-1 TGTGCCACCCAAACCGGGACAGGGTGGACCGGGGAGCTGTTTTTT CATQTGTGWTGELFF
NA TRBJ2-3 NA TRBV7-2 TGTGCCAGCAGCTTAGCGGCACCTAGCACAGATACGCAGTATTTT CASSLAAPSTDTQYF
NA TRBJ1-4 NA TRBV18 TGTGCCAGCTCACCACTGAGACAACGGATTACAACTAATGAAAAACTGTTTTTT CASSPLRQRITTNEKLFF
NA TRBJ2-2 many TRBV29-1 TGCAGCGTTGGGCCCGCCGGGGGCGGGGAGCTGTTTTTT CSVGPAGGGELFF
TRBD2 TRBJ2-1 many TRBV5-4 TGTGCCAGCCGACTAGCGGGAAGGGTCGATGAGCAGTTCTTC CASRLAGRVDEQFF
NA TRBJ2-7 many TRBV20-1 TGCAGTGCTAGAGATGGGTCGGCTATCTCCTACGAGCAGTACTTC CSARDGSAISYEQYF
NA TRBJ2-2 NA TRBV6-1 TGTGCCAGCAGTCAACTAGACTATTACGCCGGGGAGCTGTTTTTT CASSQLDYYAGELFF
TRBD2 TRBJ2-3 few TRBV3-1 TGTGCCAGCAGCTCTGGACTAGCGGGACCCCTAACTTACACAGATACGCAGTATTTT CASSSGLAGPLTYTDTQYF
NA TRBJ2-7 many TRBV4-3 TGCGCCAGCAGCCAAGCGCGAAGCGGAGACTACGAGCAGTACTTC CASSQARSGDYEQYF
NA TRBJ2-2 many TRBV12-3/TRBV12-4 TGTGCCAGCACGAAGGGTCGGGAGACCGGGGAGCTGTTTTTT CASTKGRETGELFF
TRBD1 TRBJ1-1 many TRBV12-3/TRBV12-4 TGTGCCAGCAGACTCAGGGGGACTGAAGCTTTCTTT CASRLRGTEAFF
NA TRBJ2-2 many TRBV6-5 TGTGCCAGCAGTTACGCATACACCGGGGAGCTGTTTTTT CASSYAYTGELFF
NA TRBJ2-3 many TRBV4-3 TGCGCCAGCAGCCAAGTTCGCAGTACAGATACGCAGTATTTT CASSQVRSTDTQYF
NA TRBJ1-1 many TRBV20-1 TGCAGTGCCCCGGGGGGGGCCCCGACCCGGGCGACTGAAGCTTTCTTT CSAPGGAPTRATEAFF
NA TRBJ1-5 once TRBV21-1 TGTGCCAACAGCAAAGTAGGGCAGCCCCTGCATTTT CANSKVGQPLHF
TRBD2 TRBJ2-2 many TRBV5-1 TGCGCCAGCAGCATGACTAGCGGGAGGAGGGCCGGGGAGCTGTTTTTT CASSMTSGRRAGELFF
NA TRBJ2-7 many TRBV6-5 TGTGCCAGCAGTAATTCGGGGTCCCCTAAAGGGACCTACGAGCAGTACTTC CASSNSGSPKGTYEQYF
NA TRBJ2-3 many TRBV20-1 TGCAGTGCTAGACGGGGAGCCAGGACAGATACGCAGTATTTT CSARRGARTDTQYF
NA TRBJ1-1 few TRBV4-1 TGCGCCAGCAGCCAAGAGAGAAGAGGGCTGACTGAAGCTTTCTTT CASSQERRGLTEAFF
NA TRBJ2-3 many TRBV5-1 TGCGCCAGCAGCTGGACAGACGGGAGCACAGATACGCAGTATTTT CASSWTDGSTDTQYF
TRBD2 TRBJ2-3 few TRBV20-1 TGCAGTGCTAGACCGGGACTAGCGGGAGCGTTCTTCACAGATACGCAGTATTTT CSARPGLAGAFFTDTQYF
NA TRBJ2-7 many TRBV20-1 TGCAGTGCCCCAAGACTTTCAAGCTCCTACGAGCAGTACTTC CSAPRLSSSYEQYF
NA TRBJ1-4 many TRBV7-2 TGTGCCTGCTCCCGGGAAACTAATGAAAAACTGTTTTTT CACSRETNEKLFF
NA TRBJ1-1 many TRBV6-5 TGTGCCAGCAGTTATAACAGGCGGGACACTGAAGTTTTCTTT CASSYNRRDTEVFF
TRBD2 TRBJ2-1 many TRBV6-2/TRBV6-3 TGTGCCAGCACACCACAAGGACTAGCGGGGGGTGAGCAGTTCTTC CASTPQGLAGGEQFF
NA TRBJ2-7 many TRBV20-1 TGCAGTGCTAGAGATAAGGCGCGGAGCTCCTACGAGCAGTACTTC CSARDKARSSYEQYF
TRBD2 TRBJ2-3 NA TRBV4-3 TGCGCCAGCAGCCCTAGCGGGAGAATTGATACGCAGTATTTT CASSPSGRIDTQYF
TRBD1 TRBJ2-3 many TRBV28 TGTGCCAGCAGTCCGAATGACAGGGGGCTAGGGGGTACGCAGTATTTT CASSPNDRGLGGTQYF
NA TRBJ2-5 few TRBV18 TGTGCCAGCTCACAACTCTCCGGGACGGGCGAGACCCAGTACTTC CASSQLSGTGETQYF
NA TRBJ2-7 many TRBV6-2/TRBV6-3 TGTGCCAGCGGGGTGGGGACCCCAGTTTCCGCGCAGTACTTC CASGVGTPVSAQYF
TRBD2 TRBJ2-1 few TRBV20-1 TGCTGTGCTAGAGACCCCGGACTAGCGAGAACCTACAATGAGCAGTTCTTC CCARDPGLARTYNEQFF
NA TRBJ1-1 few TRBV30 TGTGCCTGGAGTGCCGGGGGTTGGGGTTTCTTT CAWSAGGWGFF
NA TRBJ1-1 many TRBV12-3/TRBV12-4 TGTGCCAGCAGTTTTGGGCCCCCCTATTTGGGTGAAGCTTTCTTT CASSFGPPYLGEAFF
NA TRBJ2-7 many TRBV6-2/TRBV6-3 TGTGCCAGCAGTTACGGGGCAGTCTCCTACGAGCAGTACTTC CASSYGAVSYEQYF
TRBD1 TRBJ1-2 NA TRBV7-9 TGTGCCAGCAGCGCCGACAGGGTGAATGGCTACACCTTC CASSADRVNGYTF